This note documents a single T cell receptor (beta chain) sequence. This CDR3 comprises 16 residues. With 0 bases clipped from V and 1 base from J, the junction kept 4 bases outside the gene matches. CDR1 is SGHTA, CDR2 FQGNSA, per germline. These data belong to a study of T-cell reconstitution after alpha-beta-depleted transplantation in children. Researchers prepared the TCRbeta library using unique molecular identifiers, the study reports. TCRdb processed the PCR reads anew with MiXCR; each CDR3 protein has one entry. This repertoire shows about 610,000 distinct CDR3 sequences, 10% to 13% found once; its top ten account for about 4.3%.

The chain carries TRBV7-2 and TRBJ2-5; 8 bases are a match to TRBD2. The sample consisted of PBMCs from the stem cell graft donor, taken from the stem cell graft. The receptor was isolated from a human donor who donated a stem cell graft to a child with acute myeloid leukemia. The CDR3 reads CASSLAAGGVQETQYF. The CDR3 coding sequence is TGTGCCAGCAGCTTAGCGGCGGGGGGAGTCCAAGAGACCCAGTACTTC.